The 9 T cell receptor beta chains reported below all come from one sample, sequenced in a study of shared clonotypes between healthy human individuals. Generated by immunoSEQ multiplex PCR, the TCRdb table keeps only in-frame clones and is missing some. This sample carries approximately 650,000 clones, about 95% of them seen once, and the ten largest clones take around 0.11%. Naive-designated CD8 cells lacked CD45RO, were positively enriched for CCR7, and omitted terminally differentiated effector memory CD45RA+ cells. The sample consisted of naive CD8+ T cells sorted from blood. Receptors were obtained from a woman aged 25-40 years in good health.

The chain joins TRBV6-5 to TRBJ1-2; no definite D call. CDR3 length equals 16 residues. Germline V lookup: CDR1 MNHEY, CDR2 SVGAGI. V lost 0 bases and J lost 2, with 13 bases in between. The CDR3 loop reads CASSYSKVDPNYGYTF. CDR3 DNA sequence: TGTGCCAGCAGTTACTCGAAAGTAGACCCCAACTATGGCTACACCTTC.

The genes are TRBV6-6 and TRBJ2-7, with TRBD1 matching over 7 bases. Losses at the gene ends were 5 bases for V and 2 bases for J; bases not matched to a gene: 6. There are 14 residues in the CDR3. Germline lookup yields CDR1 MNHNY and CDR2 SVGAGI (reference sequence). As DNA, the CDR3 is TGTGCCAGCAGTACAGCCGGGACAGCCTACGAGCAGTACTTC. This gives the protein CASSTAGTAYEQYF.

The rearrangement uses TRBV28 and TRBJ2-7; D gene uncertain. The CDR3 runs 15 residues. Trimming stripped 2 bases from V and 0 bases from J, with 11 bases between. Germline assignment: CDR1 MDHEN and CDR2 SYDVKM. The CDR3 coding sequence is TGTGCCAGCAGTTTAACGTCCCAGAGCTCCTACGAGCAGTACTTC. Protein product: CASSLTSQSSYEQYF.

The V call is TRBV5-8, the J call TRBJ1-2; D perhaps matches TRBD1 (6 bases). V was trimmed by 0 bases and J by 3 bases, leaving 9 bases between them. The germline CDR1 and CDR2 sequences are SGHTS and YDEGEE. The CDR3 has 14 residues. The CDR3 sequence: CASSLVDSYYGYTF. The CDR3 bases are TGTGCCAGCAGCTTGGTGGACAGTTACTATGGCTACACCTTC.

This CDR3 is CASSGDRGSYNEQFF. DNA of the CDR3: TGTGCCAGCAGCGGGGACAGGGGCTCCTACAATGAGCAGTTCTTC. This chain uses TRBV5-5 with TRBJ2-1; TRBD1 matches at 10 bases. V lost 4 bases and J lost 0; bases outside the gene matches: 1. Germline CDR1 and CDR2: SGHKS and YYEKEE (reference sequence). The CDR3 spans 15 residues. Variable domain in full (rest from reference TRBV5-5 and TRBJ2-1): DAGVTQSPTHLIKTRGQQVTLRCSPISGHKSVSWYQQVLGQGPQFIFQYYEKEERGRGNFPDRFSARQFPNYSSELNVNALLLGDSALYLCASSGDRGSYNEQFFGPGTRLTVL.

The chain recombines TRBV4-1 with TRBJ2-7; D is possibly TRBD1 (5 bases). V was pared by 3 bases and J by 5 bases, with 20 bases between. The germline gives CDR1 MGHRA, CDR2 YSYEKL. The CDR3 runs to 16 residues. CDR3 residues: CASSHYWAGNPNEQYF. The DNA for the CDR3 is TGCGCCAGCAGCCATTACTGGGCAGGGAATCCCAACGAGCAGTACTTC.

The chain couples TRBV6-5 to TRBJ2-5, with TRBD2 identical over 16 bases. J lost 5 bases, V lost 4 bases, and 4 bases had no gene match. Germline lookup yields CDR1 MNHEY and CDR2 SVGAGI. CDR3 length: 16 amino acids. This chain's CDR3 is CASSLGLAGGRETQYF. CDR3 sequence (DNA): TGTGCCAGCAGTTTGGGACTAGCGGGAGGGCGGGAGACCCAGTACTTC.

V and J are TRBV27 and TRBJ1-1; 7 nucleotides agree with TRBD1. V shed 7 bases, J shed 6 bases, and the junction held 11 bases outside the gene matches. The germline gives CDR1 MNHEY, CDR2 SMNVEV (reference sequence). The CDR3 runs 14 residues. The chain's CDR3 is CASTPTRDRPEAFF. CDR3 DNA: TGTGCCAGCACCCCCACCCGGGACAGACCTGAAGCTTTCTTT.

The rearrangement joins TRBV19 to TRBJ1-3; D gene ambiguous. From germline, CDR1 is LNHDA and CDR2 SQIVND (reference sequence). The CDR3 is 18 amino acids. V was pared by 5 bases and J by 7 bases, with 27 bases between. Here the CDR3 reads CASSPNFYDLTEDNTIYF. The CDR3 DNA follows: TGTGCCAGTAGTCCAAACTTTTATGACCTGACCGAGGACAACACCATATATTTT.